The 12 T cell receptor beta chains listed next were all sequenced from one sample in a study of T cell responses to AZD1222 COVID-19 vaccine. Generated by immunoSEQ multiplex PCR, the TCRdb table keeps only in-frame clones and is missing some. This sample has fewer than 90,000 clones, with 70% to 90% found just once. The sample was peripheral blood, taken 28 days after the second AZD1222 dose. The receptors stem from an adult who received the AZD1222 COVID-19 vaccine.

The CDR3: CASSRLNTEAFF. The CDR3 DNA sequence: TGTGCCAGCAGTCGGCTGAACACTGAAGCTTTCTTT. The chain uses TRBV12-3 or TRBV12-4 and TRBJ1-1; D not certain. The CDR3 covers 12 residues. Trimming took off 5 bases at V and 0 bases at J, with 4 bases between the two ends.

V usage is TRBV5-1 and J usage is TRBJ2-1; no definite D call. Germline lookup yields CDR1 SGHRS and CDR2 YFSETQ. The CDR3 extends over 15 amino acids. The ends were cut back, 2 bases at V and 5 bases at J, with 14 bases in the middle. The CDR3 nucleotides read TGCGCCAGCAGCTTAGCTCTGGGTGGCAACAATGAGCAGTTCTTC. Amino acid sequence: CASSLALGGNNEQFF.

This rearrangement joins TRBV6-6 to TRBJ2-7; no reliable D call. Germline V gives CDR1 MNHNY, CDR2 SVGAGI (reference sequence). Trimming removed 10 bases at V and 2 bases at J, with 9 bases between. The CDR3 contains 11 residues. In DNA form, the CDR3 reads TGTGCCACCTCTGGTGCCTACGAGCAGTACTTC. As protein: CATSGAYEQYF.

The CDR3 nucleotides read TGTGCCAGCAGCGTAGCGCGGGACGGACATAACTATGGCTACACCTTC. It translates to CASSVARDGHNYGYTF. The chain couples TRBV9 to TRBJ1-2; D is perhaps TRBD1 (5 bases). Trimming cost V 0 bases and J 1 base, with 13 bases left between them. CDR3 size: 16 residues. Per germline, CDR1 SGDLS and CDR2 YYNGEE.

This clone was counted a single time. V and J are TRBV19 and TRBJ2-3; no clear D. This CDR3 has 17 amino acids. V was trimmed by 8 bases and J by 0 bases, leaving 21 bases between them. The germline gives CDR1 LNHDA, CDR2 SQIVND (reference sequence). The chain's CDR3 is CASGVGNFISSTDTQYF. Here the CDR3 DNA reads TGTGCCAGTGGCGTCGGTAACTTCATCTCTAGCACAGATACGCAGTATTTT.

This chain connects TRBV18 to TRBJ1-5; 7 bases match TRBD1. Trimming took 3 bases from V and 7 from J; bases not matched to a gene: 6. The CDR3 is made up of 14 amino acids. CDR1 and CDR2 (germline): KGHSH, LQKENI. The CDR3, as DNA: TGTGCCAGCTCACCTGGGACAGTTAACCAGCCCCAGCATTTT. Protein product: CASSPGTVNQPQHF.

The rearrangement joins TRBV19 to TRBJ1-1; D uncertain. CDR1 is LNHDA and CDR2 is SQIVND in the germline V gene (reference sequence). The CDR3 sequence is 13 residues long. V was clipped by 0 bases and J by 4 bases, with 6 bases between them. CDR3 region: CASSIDRATEAFF. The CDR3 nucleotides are TGTGCCAGTAGTATAGACCGAGCCACTGAAGCTTTCTTT.

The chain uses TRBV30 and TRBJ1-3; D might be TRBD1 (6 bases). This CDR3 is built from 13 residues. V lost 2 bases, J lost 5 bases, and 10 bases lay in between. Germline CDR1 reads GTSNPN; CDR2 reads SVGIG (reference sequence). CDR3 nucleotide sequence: TGTGCCTGGAGTCCGGGACACCGAAACACCATATATTTT. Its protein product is CAWSPGHRNTIYF.

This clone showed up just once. The CDR3 here is CASSYDLRTEAFF. DNA of the CDR3: TGTGCCAGCAGTTACGACTTGCGGACTGAAGCTTTCTTT. This chain uses TRBV6-5 with TRBJ1-1; no firm D call. V shed 2 bases and J shed 5 bases, with 9 bases lying between them. CDR3 size: 13 residues. CDR1 is MNHEY and CDR2 is SVGAGI in the germline V gene.

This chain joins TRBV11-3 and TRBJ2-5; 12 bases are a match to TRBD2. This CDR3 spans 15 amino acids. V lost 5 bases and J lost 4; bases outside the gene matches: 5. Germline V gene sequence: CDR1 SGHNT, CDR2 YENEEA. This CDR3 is CASSLGLAGLETQYF. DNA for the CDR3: TGTGCCAGCAGCCTCGGACTAGCGGGGCTAGAGACCCAGTACTTC.

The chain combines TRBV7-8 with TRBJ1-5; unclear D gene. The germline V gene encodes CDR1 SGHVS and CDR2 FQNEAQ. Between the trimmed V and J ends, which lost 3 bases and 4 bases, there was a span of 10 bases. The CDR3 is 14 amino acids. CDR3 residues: CASSFGGENQPQHF. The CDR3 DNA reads TGTGCCAGCAGCTTCGGTGGGGAAAATCAGCCCCAGCATTTT.

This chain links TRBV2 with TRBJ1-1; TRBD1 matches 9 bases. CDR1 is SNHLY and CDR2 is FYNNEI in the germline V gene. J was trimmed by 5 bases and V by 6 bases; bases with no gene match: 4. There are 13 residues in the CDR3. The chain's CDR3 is CASRGTGLTEAFF. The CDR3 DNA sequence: TGTGCCAGCAGAGGGACAGGGTTGACTGAAGCTTTCTTT.